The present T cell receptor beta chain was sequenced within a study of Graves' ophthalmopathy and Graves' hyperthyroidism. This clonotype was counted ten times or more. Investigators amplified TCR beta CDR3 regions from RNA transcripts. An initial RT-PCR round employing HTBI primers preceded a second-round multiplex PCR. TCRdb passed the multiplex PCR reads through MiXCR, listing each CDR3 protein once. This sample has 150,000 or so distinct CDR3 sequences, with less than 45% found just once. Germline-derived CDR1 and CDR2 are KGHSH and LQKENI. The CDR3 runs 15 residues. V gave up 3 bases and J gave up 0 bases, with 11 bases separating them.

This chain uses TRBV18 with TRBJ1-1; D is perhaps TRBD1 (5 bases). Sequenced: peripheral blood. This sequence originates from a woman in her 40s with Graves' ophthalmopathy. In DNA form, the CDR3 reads TGTGCCAGCTCACCCCCGGGACTGTTGAACACTGAAGCTTTCTTT. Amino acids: CASSPPGLLNTEAFF.